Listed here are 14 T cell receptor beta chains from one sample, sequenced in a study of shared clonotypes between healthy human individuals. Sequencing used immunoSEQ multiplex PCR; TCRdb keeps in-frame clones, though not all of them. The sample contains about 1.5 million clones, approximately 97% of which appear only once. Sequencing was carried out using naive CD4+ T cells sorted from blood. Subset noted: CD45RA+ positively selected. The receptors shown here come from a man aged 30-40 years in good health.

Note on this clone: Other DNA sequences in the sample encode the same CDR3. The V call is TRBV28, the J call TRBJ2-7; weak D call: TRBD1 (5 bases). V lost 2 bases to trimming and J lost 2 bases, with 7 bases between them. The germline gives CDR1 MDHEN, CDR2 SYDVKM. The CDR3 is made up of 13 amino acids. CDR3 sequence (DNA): TGTGCCAGCAGTTTAAGGACACCCTACGAGCAGTACTTC. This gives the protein CASSLRTPYEQYF.

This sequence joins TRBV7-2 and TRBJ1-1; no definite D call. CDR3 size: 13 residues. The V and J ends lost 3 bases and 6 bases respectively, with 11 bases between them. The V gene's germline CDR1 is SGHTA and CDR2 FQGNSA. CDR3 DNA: TGTGCCAGCAGCTTGTTTTTGCTCTCTGAAGCTTTCTTT. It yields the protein CASSLFLLSEAFF.

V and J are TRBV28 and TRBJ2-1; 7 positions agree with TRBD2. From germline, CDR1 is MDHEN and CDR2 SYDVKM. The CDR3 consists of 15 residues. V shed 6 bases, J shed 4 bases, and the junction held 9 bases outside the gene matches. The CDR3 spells CASRSSGIQYNEQFF. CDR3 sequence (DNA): TGTGCCAGCAGATCGAGCGGGATTCAGTACAATGAGCAGTTCTTC.

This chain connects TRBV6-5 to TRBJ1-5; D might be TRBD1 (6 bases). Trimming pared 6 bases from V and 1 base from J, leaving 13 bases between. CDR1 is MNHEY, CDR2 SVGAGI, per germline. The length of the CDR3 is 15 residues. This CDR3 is CASRPNTGSNQPQHF. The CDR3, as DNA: TGTGCCAGCAGACCAAATACAGGGAGCAATCAGCCCCAGCATTTT.

The DNA for the CDR3 is TGTGCCAGCACCGAGGAGAGCAAAAACATTCAGTACTTC. The encoded protein is CASTEESKNIQYF. The chain joins TRBV2 to TRBJ2-4, with D uncertain. Germline values: CDR1 SNHLY, CDR2 FYNNEI. V was trimmed by 7 bases and J by 3 bases, leaving 10 bases between them. The CDR3 has 13 amino acids.

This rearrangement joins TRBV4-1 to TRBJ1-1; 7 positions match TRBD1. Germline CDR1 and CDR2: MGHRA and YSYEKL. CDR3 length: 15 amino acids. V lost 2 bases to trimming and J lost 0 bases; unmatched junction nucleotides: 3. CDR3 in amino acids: CASSQRDSVNTEAFF. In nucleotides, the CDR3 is TGCGCCAGCAGCCAAAGGGACAGCGTGAACACTGAAGCTTTCTTT.

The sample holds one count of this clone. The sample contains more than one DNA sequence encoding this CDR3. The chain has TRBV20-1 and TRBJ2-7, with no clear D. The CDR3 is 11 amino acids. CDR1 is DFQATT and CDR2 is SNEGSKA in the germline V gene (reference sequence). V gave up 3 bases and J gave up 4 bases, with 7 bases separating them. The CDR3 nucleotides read TGCAGTGCTAGGGGTCAATACGAGCAGTACTTC. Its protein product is CSARGQYEQYF.

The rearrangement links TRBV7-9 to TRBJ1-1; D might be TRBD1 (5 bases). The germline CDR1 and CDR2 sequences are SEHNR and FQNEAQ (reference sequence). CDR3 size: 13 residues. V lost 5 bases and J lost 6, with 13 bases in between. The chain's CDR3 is CASSDGGLSEAFF. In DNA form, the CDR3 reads TGTGCCAGCAGCGACGGGGGTTTGTCTGAAGCTTTCTTT.

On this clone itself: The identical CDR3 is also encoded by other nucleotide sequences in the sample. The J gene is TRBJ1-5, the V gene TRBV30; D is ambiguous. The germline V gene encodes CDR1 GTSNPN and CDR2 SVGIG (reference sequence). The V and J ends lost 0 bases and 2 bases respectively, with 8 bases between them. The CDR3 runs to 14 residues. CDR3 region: CAWSVRQGNQPQHF. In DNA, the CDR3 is TGTGCCTGGAGTGTGAGGCAGGGCAATCAGCCCCAGCATTTT. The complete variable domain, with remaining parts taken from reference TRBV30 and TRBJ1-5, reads SQTIHQWPATLVQPVGSPLSLECTVEGTSNPNLYWYRQAAGRGLQLLFYSVGIGQISSEVPQNLSASRPQDRQFILSSKKLLLSDSGFYLCAWSVRQGNQPQHFGDGTRLSIL.

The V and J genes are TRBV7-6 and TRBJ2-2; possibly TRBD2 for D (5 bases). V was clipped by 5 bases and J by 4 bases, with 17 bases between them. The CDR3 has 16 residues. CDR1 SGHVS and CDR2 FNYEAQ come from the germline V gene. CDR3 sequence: CASSNTGSGFTGELFF. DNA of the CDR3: TGTGCCAGCAGCAATACCGGTTCGGGGTTCACCGGGGAGCTGTTTTTT.

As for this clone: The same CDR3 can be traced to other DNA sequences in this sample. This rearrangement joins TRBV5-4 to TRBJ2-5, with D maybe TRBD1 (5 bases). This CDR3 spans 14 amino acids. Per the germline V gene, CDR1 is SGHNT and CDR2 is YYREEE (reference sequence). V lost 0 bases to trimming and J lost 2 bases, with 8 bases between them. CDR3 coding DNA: TGTGCCAGCAGCTTGGGACAGCAACAAGAGACCCAGTACTTC. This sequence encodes CASSLGQQQETQYF.

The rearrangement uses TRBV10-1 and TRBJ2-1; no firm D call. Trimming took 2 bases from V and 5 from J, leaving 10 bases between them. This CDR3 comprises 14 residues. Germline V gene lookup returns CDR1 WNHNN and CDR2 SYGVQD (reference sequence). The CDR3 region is CASSEDRDHNEQFF. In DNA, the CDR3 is TGCGCCAGCAGTGAGGATAGAGATCACAATGAGCAGTTCTTC.

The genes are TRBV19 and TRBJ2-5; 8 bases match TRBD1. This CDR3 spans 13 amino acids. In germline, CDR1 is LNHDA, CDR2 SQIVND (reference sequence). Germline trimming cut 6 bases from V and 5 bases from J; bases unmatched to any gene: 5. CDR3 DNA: TGTGCCAGTAGCAGGGGGCGCGGGGAGACCCAGTACTTC. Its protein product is CASSRGRGETQYF.

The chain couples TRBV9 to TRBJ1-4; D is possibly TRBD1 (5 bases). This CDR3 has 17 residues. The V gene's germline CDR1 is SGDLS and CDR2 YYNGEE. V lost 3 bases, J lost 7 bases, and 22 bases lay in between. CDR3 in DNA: TGTGCCAGCAGCGCCACCCCGGGGGTAGTATTAGGTGAAAAACTGTTTTTT. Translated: CASSATPGVVLGEKLFF. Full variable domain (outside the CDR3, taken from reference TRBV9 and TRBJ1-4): DSGVTQTPKHLITATGQRVTLRCSPRSGDLSVYWYQQSLDQGLQFLIQYYNGEERAKGNILERFSAQQFPDLHSELNLSSLELGDSALYFCASSATPGVVLGEKLFFGSGTQLSVL.